The 24 T cell receptor beta chains below were found in one sample sequenced in a study of cytomegalovirus exposure and HLA in healthy donors. The PCR had 60 Vbeta and 13 Jbeta primers. Assay: immunoSEQ multiplex PCR; the TCRdb copy retains only in-frame clones and omits some. The repertoire includes roughly 160,000 clones, around three quarters of them detected once, and 1% sits in the top ten. Specimen: PBMCs. These receptors were obtained from a woman aged 50 to 60 in good health and CMV-seropositive.

This chain joins TRBV7-9 and TRBJ2-3, with 12 bases lining up with TRBD2. Germline-derived CDR1 and CDR2 are SEHNR and FQNEAQ (reference sequence). The V gene end was trimmed by 1 base and the J gene end by 4 bases; junction bases not matched to a gene: 3. The CDR3 runs 16 residues. DNA for the CDR3: TGTGCCAGCAGCTTAGTGCTAGCGGGAGGGGCAGATACGCAGTATTTT. Translating it yields CASSLVLAGGADTQYF.

The chain is built from TRBV28 and TRBJ2-1; D perhaps matches TRBD2 (5 bases). This CDR3 is built from 12 residues. Germline CDR1 and CDR2: MDHEN and SYDVKM. V dropped 6 bases and J dropped 10 bases, with 13 bases sitting between them. The CDR3 here is CASRTIASEQFF. In nucleotides, the CDR3 is TGTGCCAGCAGGACCATAGCGAGCGAGCAGTTCTTC.

V usage is TRBV7-9 and J usage is TRBJ2-5; 7 bases align to TRBD1. Germline CDR1 SEHNR, CDR2 FQNEAQ (reference sequence). The CDR3 runs to 14 residues. V was pared by 5 bases and J by 7 bases, with 10 bases of the junction left unmatched. The CDR3 bases are TGTGCCAGCAGCCCCCGACAGGGAAAGGGGACCCAGTACTTC. As protein: CASSPRQGKGTQYF.

The chain joins TRBV5-5 to TRBJ1-2, with a weak D call TRBD1 (6 bases). Trimming pared 2 bases from V and 5 bases from J, leaving 7 bases between. The germline V gene has CDR1 SGHKS and CDR2 YYEKEE (reference sequence). The CDR3 spans 12 residues. DNA of the CDR3: TGTGCCAGCAGCTTCGACAGGTATGGCTACACCTTC. Translating gives CASSFDRYGYTF.

The rearrangement uses TRBV7-2 and TRBJ1-5; no clear D gene. CDR3 size: 13 residues. CDR1 and CDR2 (germline): SGHTA, FQGNSA. Deletions cut 2 bases from V and 3 bases from J, with 5 bases between. CDR3 loop: CASSLSYNQPQHF. CDR3 coding DNA: TGTGCCAGCAGCTTATCCTACAATCAGCCCCAGCATTTT.

V usage is TRBV29-1 and J usage is TRBJ2-2, with TRBD2 matching 10 bases. Trimming cost V 7 bases and J 5 bases; bases outside gene matches: 10. The CDR3 has 15 amino acids. Germline lookup yields CDR1 SQVTM and CDR2 ANQGSEA. The chain's CDR3 is CSGRLAGAGTGELFF. Here the CDR3 DNA reads TGCAGCGGTCGGCTAGCGGGAGCGGGTACCGGGGAGCTGTTTTTT.

J is TRBJ1-2 and V is TRBV10-3; 10 bases fit TRBD1. V shed 0 bases and J 3 bases; nucleotides not matched to a gene: 4. The length of the CDR3 is 16 residues. CDR1 ENHRY and CDR2 SYGVKD come from the germline V gene. Here the CDR3 DNA reads TGTGCCATCAGTGAGTCGACCGGGACAGGGGACTATGGCTACACCTTC. It encodes CAISESTGTGDYGYTF.

The J gene is TRBJ2-3, the V gene TRBV7-2, with unresolved D. Trimming removed 0 bases from V and 0 bases from J, with 7 bases in between. Germline loops: CDR1 SGHTA, CDR2 FQGNSA. CDR3 size: 15 residues. CDR3 loop: CASSLAETSTDTQYF. The CDR3 bases are TGTGCCAGCAGCTTAGCAGAAACTAGCACAGATACGCAGTATTTT.

The CDR3 loop is CASSSSGSRNEQYF. As DNA, the CDR3 is TGTGCCAGCAGCAGTAGCGGGAGCCGGAACGAGCAGTACTTC. The genes are TRBV7-9 and TRBJ2-7; 9 bases line up with TRBD2. This CDR3 is built from 14 residues. With 5 bases clipped from V and 5 bases from J, the junction kept 7 bases outside the gene matches. From germline, CDR1 is SEHNR and CDR2 FQNEAQ (reference sequence).

The rearrangement uses TRBV28 and TRBJ2-7, with a tentative D call TRBD1 (6 bases). Trimming left V 3 bases short and J 2 bases short, with 11 bases between. The CDR3 consists of 14 residues. Germline values: CDR1 MDHEN, CDR2 SYDVKM. CDR3 residues: CASSLGGGAYEQYF. In DNA, the CDR3 is TGTGCCAGCAGTTTGGGTGGGGGCGCCTACGAGCAGTACTTC.

V gene TRBV5-6 combines with J gene TRBJ1-4; D is undetermined. The germline V gene encodes CDR1 SGHDT and CDR2 YYEEEE. This CDR3 spans 15 amino acids. Between the trimmed V and J ends, which lost 1 base and 4 bases, there was a span of 11 bases. This CDR3 is CASSLWRGSNEKLFF. The DNA of the CDR3 is TGTGCCAGCAGCTTGTGGAGAGGGAGTAATGAAAAACTGTTTTTT.

This clone was observed a few times. This chain joins TRBV25-1 and TRBJ2-7; TRBD1 aligns across 7 bases. This CDR3 has 15 amino acids. V lost 8 bases and J lost 3; bases outside the gene matches: 13. Germline lookup yields CDR1 MGHDK and CDR2 SYGVNS. The DNA of the CDR3 is TGTGCCAGCTCCCGGGACAGCCCGATAGACTACGAGCAGTACTTC. It is translated as CASSRDSPIDYEQYF.

V is TRBV18 and J is TRBJ1-5, with a weak D call TRBD1 (6 bases). Trimming removed 3 bases from V and 0 bases from J, with 15 bases in between. CDR1 KGHSH and CDR2 LQKENI come from the germline V gene. The CDR3 has 17 residues. The CDR3 coding sequence is TGTGCCAGCTCACCCTACAGGGAGTCGAATAGCAATCAGCCCCAGCATTTT. Encoded protein: CASSPYRESNSNQPQHF. Together with reference TRBV18 and TRBJ1-5, the CDR3 gives the full variable domain: NAGVMQNPRHLVRRRGQEARLRCSPMKGHSHVYWYRQLPEEGLKFMVYLQKENIIDESGMPKERFSAEFPKEGPSILRIQQVVRGDSAAYFCASSPYRESNSNQPQHFGDGTRLSIL.

This chain joins TRBV15 and TRBJ2-2; TRBD2 matches 11 bases. V was pared by 3 bases and J by 4 bases, with 4 bases of the junction left unmatched. CDR1 is LNHNV, CDR2 YYDKDF, per germline (reference sequence). This CDR3 has 16 residues. The CDR3 nucleotides read TGTGCCACCAGCAGGGCGGGACTAGCGGTCACCGGGGAGCTGTTTTTT. Translated: CATSRAGLAVTGELFF.

This chain connects TRBV28 to TRBJ2-1, with a possible D match to TRBD2 (5 bases). Trimming stripped 6 bases from V and 4 bases from J, with 7 bases between. The CDR3 loop spans 12 amino acids. CDR1 and CDR2 from the germline V gene are MDHEN and SYDVKM. CDR3 in amino acids: CASSRGYNEQFF. The CDR3 DNA reads TGTGCCAGCAGCCGGGGATACAATGAGCAGTTCTTC.

J is TRBJ1-6 and V is TRBV10-3, with D hard to call. Per germline, CDR1 ENHRY and CDR2 SYGVKD. V lost 3 bases and J lost 0, with 6 bases in between. The CDR3 has 15 residues. The CDR3 DNA follows: TGTGCCATCAGTGAACAGAGCTCCTATAATTCACCCCTCCACTTT. Residues: CAISEQSSYNSPLHF.

V usage is TRBV19 and J usage is TRBJ2-1, with D perhaps matching TRBD1 (6 bases). The CDR3 is made up of 17 amino acids. V shed 3 bases and J shed 2 bases, with 17 bases lying between them. Germline V gene data show CDR1 as LNHDA and CDR2 as SQIVND (reference sequence). The CDR3 spells CASSIPTDRTAYNEQFF. The CDR3 nucleotides read TGTGCCAGTAGTATCCCCACCGACAGGACCGCCTACAATGAGCAGTTCTTC.

This clone was observed a few times. In DNA form, the CDR3 reads TGTGCCAGCAGTCGCTCTGCGGGAGGCCCCTACAATGAGCAGTTCTTC. Encoded protein: CASSRSAGGPYNEQFF. The rearrangement links TRBV27 to TRBJ2-1; 8 bases align to TRBD2. Germline loops: CDR1 MNHEY, CDR2 SMNVEV (reference sequence). The J segment lost 2 bases and the V segment lost 5 bases, leaving 8 bases of the junction unmatched. This CDR3 has 16 amino acids.

The chain couples TRBV18 to TRBJ2-7, with D perhaps matching TRBD2 (7 bases). The CDR3 has 17 residues. Germline V lookup: CDR1 KGHSH, CDR2 LQKENI. V dropped 3 bases and J dropped 2 bases, with 20 bases sitting between them. The CDR3 nucleotides are TGTGCCAGCTCACCCTATGGGCCACGGGGGGCCACCTACGAGCAGTACTTC. Translating gives CASSPYGPRGATYEQYF.

The V call is TRBV7-2, the J call TRBJ1-2, with D hard to call. The germline V gene has CDR1 SGHTA and CDR2 FQGNSA. The CDR3 runs to 12 residues. The V and J ends lost 4 bases and 5 bases respectively, with 8 bases between them. The CDR3 DNA reads TGTGCCAGCAGCTCGGGAGTTTATGGCTACACCTTC. This codes for CASSSGVYGYTF.

The V gene is TRBV4-2, the J gene TRBJ2-1; TRBD2 agrees at 9 bases. This CDR3 contains 14 residues. The J segment lost 10 bases and the V segment lost 3 bases, leaving 7 bases of the junction unmatched. Germline V CDR1 and CDR2: LGHNA, YNFKEQ. The CDR3 DNA reads TGTGCCAGCAGCCACGGGACTAGCCTCAGGGAGCAGTTCTTC. Residues: CASSHGTSLREQFF.

Concerning this clone itself: This CDR3 is also generated by other DNA sequences in the sample. V and J are TRBV19 and TRBJ1-5, with D tentatively TRBD1 (5 bases). V was pared by 3 bases and J by 4 bases, with 7 bases between. The CDR3 contains 13 residues. Germline V gene sequence: CDR1 LNHDA, CDR2 SQIVND (reference sequence). The CDR3 loop is CASSIGGNQPQHF. The CDR3 DNA is TGTGCCAGTAGTATCGGGGGGAATCAGCCCCAGCATTTT. Full variable domain (rest looked up from reference TRBV19 and TRBJ1-5): DGGITQSPKYLFRKEGQNVTLSCEQNLNHDAMYWYRQDPGQGLRLIYYSQIVNDFQKGDIAEGYSVSREKKESFPLTVTSAQKNPTAFYLCASSIGGNQPQHFGDGTRLSIL.

V is TRBV5-6 and J is TRBJ2-1; D perhaps matches TRBD2 (5 bases). Trimming cost V 4 bases and J 1 base, with 15 bases left between them. This CDR3 spans 16 amino acids. CDR1 is SGHDT, CDR2 YYEEEE, per germline. DNA for the CDR3: TGTGCCAGCAGCCCCTATAGACGGGGTTCCTACAATGAGCAGTTCTTC. As protein: CASSPYRRGSYNEQFF.

The chain is built from TRBV28 and TRBJ1-1; D unclear. V was shortened by 7 bases and J by 1 base, with 13 bases between the two germline ends. CDR3 size: 14 residues. Germline V CDR1 and CDR2: MDHEN, SYDVKM. The CDR3 sequence: CASIRPAGNTEAFF. The CDR3 DNA reads TGTGCCAGCATCCGGCCGGCGGGGAACACTGAAGCTTTCTTT.